This is a list of T cell receptor beta chains from one sample in a study of T-cell memory formation after mild COVID-19. TCRdb independently ran MiXCR on the 5' RACE reads; one entry per CDR3 protein. This table has 300,000 to 350,000 distinct CDR3 sequences, around 13% appearing once. The sample consisted of PBMCs or a T cell subset sorted from them (not recorded which). These receptors were collected from a man aged 18 to 30 who had mild COVID-19 (a few samples of this study predate the infection). Cell type and time point are not known. Each CDR3 is given with its conserved first and last residue. The D gene is left open where the match is weak. Clone size, where shown, is once, few, many, or a class for clones that have expanded.

j_gene,v_gene,abundance,d_gene,CDR3aa,CDR3nt
TRBJ2-3,TRBV6-5,NA,NA,CASSYSTGRGSTDTQYF,TGTGCCAGCAGTTACTCGACCGGTCGGGGGAGCACAGATACGCAGTATTTT
TRBJ2-7,TRBV6-1,NA,NA,CASSSRRKGLDYYEQYF,TGTGCCAGCAGTTCCCGCCGAAAGGGGCTAGATTACTACGAGCAGTACTTC
TRBJ2-1,TRBV25-1,few,NA,CASSEGSTTGLKFF,TGTGCCAGCAGTGAAGGCAGCACCACGGGCTTAAAGTTCTTC
TRBJ2-3,TRBV5-1,many,TRBD2,CASSPSIAGFPDTQYF,TGCGCCAGCAGCCCCAGTATAGCGGGGTTCCCAGATACGCAGTATTTT
TRBJ2-5,TRBV4-3,NA,NA,CASSTVTGSETQYF,TGCGCCAGCAGCACAGTCACAGGGTCAGAGACCCAGTACTTC
TRBJ2-3,TRBV7-8,few,TRBD1,CASLSGGGNTQYF,TGTGCCTCCCTTTCAGGGGGCGGAAATACGCAGTATTTT
TRBJ2-5,TRBV5-1,few,NA,CASSLTRTDQETQYF,TGCGCCAGCAGCTTGACTAGGACGGACCAAGAGACCCAGTACTTC
TRBJ2-7,TRBV5-1,few,TRBD1,CASSLLLWQVGTGGSYEQYF,TGCGCCAGCAGCTTGTTACTATGGCAAGTAGGGACAGGGGGCTCCTACGAGCAGTACTTC
TRBJ2-3,TRBV4-2,NA,TRBD2,CASRSRSGGNTDTQYF,TGTGCCAGCAGATCGCGGAGCGGGGGGAACACAGATACGCAGTATTTT
TRBJ2-3,TRBV20-1,many,TRBD2,CSTPALGGGAKDTQYF,TGCAGTACCCCGGCCCTCGGCGGGGGGGCGAAAGATACGCAGTATTTT
TRBJ2-3,TRBV15,many,NA,CATSSSGGQLTDTQYF,TGTGCCACCAGCAGCTCTGGAGGGCAGCTCACAGATACGCAGTATTTT
TRBJ2-3,TRBV6-2/TRBV6-3,few,NA,CASSYSTVPTQYF,TGTGCCAGCAGTTACTCGACAGTACCTACGCAGTATTTT
TRBJ2-1,TRBV20-1,NA,TRBD2,CSAPLAGGPSDEQFF,TGCAGTGCTCCTCTAGCGGGGGGGCCCTCCGATGAGCAGTTCTTC
TRBJ2-1,TRBV7-3,NA,NA,CASSPGSFNEQFF,TGTGCCAGCAGTCCGGGCAGTTTCAATGAGCAGTTCTTC
TRBJ2-1,TRBV24-1,few,NA,CAPSGEQFF,TGTGCCCCTTCAGGAGAGCAGTTCTTC
TRBJ1-6,TRBV20-1,few,NA,CSATDSNSPLHF,TGCAGTGCTACGGACAGTAATTCACCCCTCCACTTT
TRBJ2-3,TRBV9,NA,NA,CASSVERDTDTQYF,TGTGCCAGCAGCGTAGAGAGGGACACAGATACGCAGTATTTT
TRBJ2-2,TRBV9,few,NA,CASRRLPGIGELFF,TGTGCCAGCAGGAGGCTTCCAGGCATCGGGGAGCTGTTTTTT
TRBJ1-4,TRBV7-2,many,NA,CASSPTGGGGEKLFF,TGTGCCAGCAGCCCGACCGGGGGCGGAGGTGAAAAACTGTTTTTT
TRBJ2-3,TRBV10-3,NA,NA,CAISGHGDTDTQYF,TGTGCCATCAGTGGACACGGTGACACAGATACGCAGTATTTT
TRBJ2-1,TRBV4-1,NA,NA,CASSQDSAGAAEQFF,TGCGCCAGCAGCCAAGATAGCGCGGGGGCGGCTGAGCAGTTCTTC
TRBJ1-2,TRBV20-1,few,NA,CSASPRLGDYGYTF,TGCAGTGCTAGTCCCCGTTTGGGGGACTATGGCTACACCTTC
TRBJ2-5,TRBV20-1,many,NA,CSARPRIETQYF,TGCAGTGCTAGACCCCGGATTGAGACCCAGTACTTC
TRBJ2-3,TRBV24-1,many,NA,CATSVPDTSTDTQYF,TGTGCCACCAGTGTTCCGGACACGTCCACAGATACGCAGTATTTT
TRBJ1-1,TRBV2,many,NA,CASSEQGMNTEAFF,TGTGCCAGCAGTGAACAGGGCATGAACACTGAAGCTTTCTTT
TRBJ1-2,TRBV5-1,few,NA,CASSLGIGANYGYTF,TGCGCCAGCAGCTTGGGGATAGGGGCTAACTATGGCTACACCTTC
TRBJ1-5,TRBV20-1,few,TRBD1,CSASRTGGNQPQHF,TGCAGTGCTAGTAGGACAGGGGGAAATCAGCCCCAGCATTTT
TRBJ1-2,TRBV20-1,NA,NA,CRGSMGTYGYTF,TGCAGGGGTAGTATGGGCACCTATGGCTACACCTTC
TRBJ2-5,TRBV6-6,NA,NA,CASSYSMVAALSETQYF,TGTGCCAGCAGTTACTCGATGGTAGCGGCCCTCTCTGAGACCCAGTACTTC
TRBJ1-1,TRBV7-3,few,NA,CASSLRQGGEAFF,TGTGCCAGCAGCTTAAGGCAGGGTGGTGAAGCTTTCTTT
TRBJ2-2,TRBV7-9,few,NA,CASSSVYARNTGELFF,TGTGCCAGCAGCTCCGTATACGCCCGGAACACCGGGGAGCTGTTTTTT
TRBJ1-5,TRBV5-6,NA,NA,CASSIGDQPQHF,TGTGCCAGCAGCATAGGGGATCAGCCCCAGCATTTT
TRBJ1-2,TRBV20-1,few,NA,CSASQGGFYGYTF,TGCAGTGCAAGTCAGGGAGGGTTCTATGGCTACACCTTC
TRBJ1-1,TRBV2,NA,TRBD1,CASRQGAEAFF,TGTGCCAGCAGACAGGGGGCTGAAGCTTTCTTT
TRBJ1-2,TRBV27,few,NA,CASTPVPGGGYGYTF,TGTGCCAGCACCCCGGTTCCGGGGGGAGGTTATGGCTACACCTTC